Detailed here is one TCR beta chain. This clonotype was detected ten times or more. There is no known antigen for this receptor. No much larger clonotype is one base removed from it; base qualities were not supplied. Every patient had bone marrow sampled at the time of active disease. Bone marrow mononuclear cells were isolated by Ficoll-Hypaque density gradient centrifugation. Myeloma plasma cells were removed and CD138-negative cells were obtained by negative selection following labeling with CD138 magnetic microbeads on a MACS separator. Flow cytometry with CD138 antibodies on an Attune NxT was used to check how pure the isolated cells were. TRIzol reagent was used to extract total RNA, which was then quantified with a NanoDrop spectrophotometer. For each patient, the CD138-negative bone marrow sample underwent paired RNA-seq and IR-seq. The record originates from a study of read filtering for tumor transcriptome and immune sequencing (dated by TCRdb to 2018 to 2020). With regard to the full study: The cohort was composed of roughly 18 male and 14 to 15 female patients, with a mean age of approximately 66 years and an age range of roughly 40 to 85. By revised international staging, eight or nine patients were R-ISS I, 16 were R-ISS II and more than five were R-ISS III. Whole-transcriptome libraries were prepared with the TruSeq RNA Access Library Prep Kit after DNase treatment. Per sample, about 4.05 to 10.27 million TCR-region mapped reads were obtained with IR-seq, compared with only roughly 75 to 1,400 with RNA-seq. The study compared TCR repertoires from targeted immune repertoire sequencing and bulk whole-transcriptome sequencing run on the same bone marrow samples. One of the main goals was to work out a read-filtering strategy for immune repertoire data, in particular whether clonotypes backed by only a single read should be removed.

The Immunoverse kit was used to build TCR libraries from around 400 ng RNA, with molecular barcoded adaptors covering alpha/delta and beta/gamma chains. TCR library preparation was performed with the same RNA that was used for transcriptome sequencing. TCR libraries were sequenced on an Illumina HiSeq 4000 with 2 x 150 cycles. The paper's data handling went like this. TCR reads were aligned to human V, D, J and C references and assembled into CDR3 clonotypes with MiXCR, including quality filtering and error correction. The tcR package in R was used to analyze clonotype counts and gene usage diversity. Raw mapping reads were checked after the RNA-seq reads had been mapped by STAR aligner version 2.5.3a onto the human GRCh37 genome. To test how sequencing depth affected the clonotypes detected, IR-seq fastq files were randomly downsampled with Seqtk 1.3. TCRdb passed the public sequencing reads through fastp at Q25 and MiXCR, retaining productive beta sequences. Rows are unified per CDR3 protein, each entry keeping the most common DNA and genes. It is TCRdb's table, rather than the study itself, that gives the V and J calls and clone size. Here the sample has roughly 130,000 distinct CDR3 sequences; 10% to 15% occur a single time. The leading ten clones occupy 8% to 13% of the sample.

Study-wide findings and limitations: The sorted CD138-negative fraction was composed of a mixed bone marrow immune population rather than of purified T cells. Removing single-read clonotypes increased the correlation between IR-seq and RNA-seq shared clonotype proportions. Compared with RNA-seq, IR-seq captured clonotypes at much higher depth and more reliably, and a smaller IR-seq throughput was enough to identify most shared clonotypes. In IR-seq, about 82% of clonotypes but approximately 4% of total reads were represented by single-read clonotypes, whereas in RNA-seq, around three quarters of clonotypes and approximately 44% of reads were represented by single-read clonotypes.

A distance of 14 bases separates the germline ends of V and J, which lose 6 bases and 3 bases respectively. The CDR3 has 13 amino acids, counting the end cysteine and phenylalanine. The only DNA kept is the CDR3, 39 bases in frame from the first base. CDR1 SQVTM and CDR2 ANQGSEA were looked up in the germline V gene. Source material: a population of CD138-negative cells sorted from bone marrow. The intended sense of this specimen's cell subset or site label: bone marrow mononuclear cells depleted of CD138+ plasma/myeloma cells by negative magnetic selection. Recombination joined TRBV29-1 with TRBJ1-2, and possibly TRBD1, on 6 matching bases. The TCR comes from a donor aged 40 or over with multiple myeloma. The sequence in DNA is TGCAGCGTGGAAACTACAGGGTACTATGGCTACACCTTC. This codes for CSVETTGYYGYTF.